A selection of T cell receptor beta chains follows, all from one sample in a study of T cells after yellow fever vaccination. One entry per CDR3 protein results from TCRdb running MiXCR on the 5' RACE reads. The table has approximately 450,000 distinct CDR3 sequences, roughly 20% seen once. Here the sequenced sample was PBMCs, taken before the yellow fever booster vaccination. These receptors came from a young man who received the YFV17D yellow fever vaccine. Both conserved end residues are part of each CDR3. A D gene is named only where the DNA matches it firmly. Expanded clones are given a class, and other clones once, few, many or no size at all.

v_gene	len	d_gene	abundance	j_gene	CDR3aa	CDR3nt
TRBV28	16	TRBD1	-	TRBJ1-1	CASRLGGQGAYTEAFF	TGTGCCAGCAGGCTAGGAGGACAGGGGGCTTACACTGAAGCTTTCTTT
TRBV5-1	13	-	few	TRBJ1-1	CASSVDPNTEAFF	TGCGCCAGCAGCGTGGACCCGAACACTGAAGCTTTCTTT
TRBV10-1	14	TRBD1	few	TRBJ2-4	CASSEDRGQNIQYF	TGCGCCAGCAGTGAGGACAGGGGACAAAACATTCAGTACTTC
TRBV12-3/TRBV12-4	17	TRBD2	-	TRBJ2-7	CASSLFREPRGAYEQYF	TGTGCCAGCAGTTTATTCCGCGAGCCGCGGGGGGCCTACGAGCAGTACTTC
TRBV6-1	14	-	-	TRBJ2-4	CASSEAGGGNIQYF	TGTGCCAGCAGTGAAGCTGGGGGCGGAAACATTCAGTACTTC
TRBV3-1	14	TRBD1	few	TRBJ1-1	CASSRGAGGGEAFF	TGTGCCAGCAGCCGAGGGGCAGGGGGAGGCGAAGCTTTCTTT
TRBV25-1	16	-	-	TRBJ2-1	CASSGDPEPSYNEQFF	TGTGCCAGCAGTGGTGACCCTGAGCCCTCCTACAATGAGCAGTTCTTC
TRBV6-6	14	TRBD2	few	TRBJ2-1	CATRAGGLNNEQFF	TGTGCCACCCGAGCGGGGGGGCTGAACAATGAGCAGTTCTTC
TRBV7-3	14	-	-	TRBJ1-1	CASSATATNTEAFF	TGTGCCAGCAGCGCCACTGCCACGAACACTGAAGCTTTCTTT
TRBV7-9	14	-	-	TRBJ1-1	CAGSFRGGGTEAFF	TGTGCCGGCAGCTTTCGGGGAGGGGGCACTGAAGCTTTCTTT